Listed below are T cell receptor beta chains from one sample, sequenced in a study of TIL therapy for anti-PD-1-resistant metastatic lung cancer. Profiling relied on immunoSEQ multiplex PCR, and the TCRdb table lists in-frame clones only, not all of them. The sample contains around 15,000 clones, 86% of which appear only once. Here the sequenced sample was blood, taken at baseline. These receptors all stem from a person between 25 and 80 years old with non-small cell lung cancer. The CDR3 runs from the conserved cysteine through the conserved F or W. D genes are given only for firm matches. Size tells how often a clone was seen (once, few, many) or the class of an expanded clone, and some rows leave it out.

>.|TRBJ2-6|12|TRBV6-1|.
CASIGGWNVLTF
TGTGCCAGCATTGGGGGATGGAACGTCCTGACTTTC
>.|TRBJ1-2|13|TRBV6-5|.
CASSYEGGSGYTF
TGTGCCAGCAGTTACGAAGGGGGGAGTGGCTACACCTTC
>.|TRBJ1-4|18|TRBV5-1|.
CASSLLPQGSPTNEKLFF
TGCGCCAGCAGCTTGCTCCCACAGGGTTCCCCAACTAATGAAAAACTGTTTTTT
>.|TRBJ1-5|18|TRBV7-4|TRBD1
CASSSDLGQNNSNQPQHF
TGTGCCAGCAGTTCGGATTTGGGACAGAATAATAGCAATCAGCCCCAGCATTTT
>.|TRBJ2-1|15|TRBV7-9|TRBD2
CASSLSGGGANEQFF
TGTGCCAGCAGCTTAAGTGGCGGGGGGGCGAATGAGCAGTTCTTC
>.|TRBJ2-7|12|TRBV6-5|.
CASTGNSYEQYF
TGTGCCAGCACGGGGAACTCCTACGAGCAGTACTTC
>.|TRBJ2-5|13|TRBV5-4|.
CASSAMNQETQYF
TGTGCCAGCAGCGCGATGAACCAAGAGACCCAGTACTTC
>.|TRBJ1-4|15|TRBV5-1|.
CASSAPGTNNEKLFF
TGCGCCAGCAGCGCCCCCGGGACAAACAATGAAAAACTGTTTTTT
>medium-sized|TRBJ1-5|15|TRBV19|.
CASSIRDISNQPQHF
TGTGCCAGTAGTATCCGGGACATAAGCAATCAGCCCCAGCATTTT
>.|TRBJ2-1|16|TRBV19|.
CASSFRHGSSYNEQFF
TGTGCCAGTAGTTTTCGACACGGGAGTTCCTACAATGAGCAGTTCTTC
>.|TRBJ1-1|12|TRBV19|.
CASRGGYTEAFF
TGTGCCAGTAGGGGAGGATACACTGAAGCTTTCTTT
>few|TRBJ2-1|12|TRBV7-8|.
CASSSMTSSKFF
TGTGCCAGCAGCTCGATGACTAGTAGCAAGTTCTTC
>.|TRBJ2-7|14|TRBV30|.
CAWSVHRARGEQYF
TGTGCCTGGAGTGTACACCGCGCTCGGGGGGAGCAGTACTTC
>.|TRBJ2-5|15|TRBV5-1|.
CASSTQMGGRETQYF
TGCGCCAGCAGCACCCAGATGGGAGGACGAGAGACCCAGTACTTC
>once|TRBJ2-1|16|TRBV5-8|TRBD1
CASSLDYWTGMNEQFF
TGTGCCAGCAGCTTGGATTACTGGACAGGGATGAATGAGCAGTTCTTC
>once|TRBJ1-3|18|TRBV4-1|.
CASSQQRSRSISGNTIYF
TGCGCCAGCAGCCAGCAAAGATCCCGAAGCATCTCTGGAAACACCATATATTTT
>.|TRBJ2-1|18|TRBV5-4|TRBD1
CASSLTGTGSLGYNEQFF
TGTGCCAGCAGCTTAACCGGGACAGGGTCCTTGGGGTACAATGAGCAGTTCTTC
>few|TRBJ2-5|16|TRBV19|.
CASRRSGGRTQETQYF
TGTGCCAGTAGACGTAGCGGAGGGAGGACACAAGAGACCCAGTACTTC
>.|TRBJ2-7|15|TRBV4-2|TRBD1
CASSEDQGAPSEQYF
TGTGCCAGCAGCGAAGACCAGGGGGCGCCGAGCGAGCAGTACTTC
>.|TRBJ1-5|15|TRBV2|.
CASSSQGMGSQPQHF
TGTGCCAGCAGTTCACAAGGGATGGGGTCTCAGCCCCAGCATTTT
>.|TRBJ1-6|11|TRBV30|.
CAWSLNSPLHF
TGTGCCTGGAGCCTAAATTCACCCCTCCACTTT
>.|TRBJ2-1|15|TRBV7-2|TRBD1
CASSPRQGYYNEQFF
TGTGCCAGCAGCCCAAGACAGGGCTACTACAATGAGCAGTTCTTC
>few|TRBJ1-2|14|TRBV4-1|TRBD1
CASSQDEGGGGYTF
TGCGCCAGCAGCCAAGATGAAGGGGGCGGTGGCTACACCTTC
>.|TRBJ2-5|18|TRBV7-9|TRBD1
CASSRGQGAYRYQETQYF
TGTGCCAGCAGCCGGGGACAGGGGGCATATCGGTACCAAGAGACCCAGTACTTC
>.|TRBJ2-3|16|TRBV18|.
CASSPRRTRSTDTQYF
TGTGCCAGCTCACCCCGACGGACCCGAAGCACAGATACGCAGTATTTT
>.|TRBJ1-1|13|TRBV19|.
CADVMTGNTEAFF
TGTGCCGATGTTATGACAGGGAACACTGAAGCTTTCTTT
>once|TRBJ2-1|14|TRBV25-1|TRBD1
CASLQGTSYNEQFF
TGTGCCAGCCTACAGGGGACCTCCTACAATGAGCAGTTCTTC
>.|TRBJ2-1|13|TRBV11-3|.
CASSSGGQPIPLF
TGTGCCAGCAGCTCCGGTGGCCAGCCGATCCCCCTCTTC
>once|TRBJ2-1|15|TRBV28|TRBD1
CASSLPGGSYNEQFF
TGTGCCAGCAGTTTACCAGGGGGCTCCTACAATGAGCAGTTCTTC
>.|TRBJ2-6|16|TRBV19|.
CATGRVRASGANVLTF
TGTGCCACTGGGCGGGTACGAGCCTCTGGGGCCAACGTCCTGACTTTC
>once|TRBJ2-3|16|TRBV6-4|TRBD2
CASRRTSGGSTDTQYF
TGTGCCAGCAGACGGACTAGCGGGGGGTCCACAGATACGCAGTATTTT
>.|TRBJ1-1|11|TRBV20-1|.
CSPSERGGAFF
TGCAGTCCCTCGGAACGGGGAGGGGCTTTCTTT